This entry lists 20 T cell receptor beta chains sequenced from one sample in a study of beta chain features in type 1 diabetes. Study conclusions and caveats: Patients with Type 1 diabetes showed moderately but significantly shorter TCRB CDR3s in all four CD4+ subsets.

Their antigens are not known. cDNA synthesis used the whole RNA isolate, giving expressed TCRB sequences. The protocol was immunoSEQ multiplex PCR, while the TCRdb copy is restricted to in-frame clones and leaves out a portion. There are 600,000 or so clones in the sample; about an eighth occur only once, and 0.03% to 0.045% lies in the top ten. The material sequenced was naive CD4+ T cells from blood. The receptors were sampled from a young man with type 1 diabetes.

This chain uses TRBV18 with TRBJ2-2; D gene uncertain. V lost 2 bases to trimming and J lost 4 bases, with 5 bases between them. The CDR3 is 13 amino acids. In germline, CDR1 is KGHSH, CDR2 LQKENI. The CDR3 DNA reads TGTGCCAGCTCACCAGAGCGCACCGGGGAGCTGTTTTTT. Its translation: CASSPERTGELFF.

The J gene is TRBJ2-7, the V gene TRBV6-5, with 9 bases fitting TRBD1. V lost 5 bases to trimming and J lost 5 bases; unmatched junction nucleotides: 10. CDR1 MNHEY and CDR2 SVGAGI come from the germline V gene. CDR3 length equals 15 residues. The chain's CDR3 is CASSGPGQGKDEQYF. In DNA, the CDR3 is TGTGCCAGCAGTGGACCCGGACAGGGGAAGGACGAGCAGTACTTC.

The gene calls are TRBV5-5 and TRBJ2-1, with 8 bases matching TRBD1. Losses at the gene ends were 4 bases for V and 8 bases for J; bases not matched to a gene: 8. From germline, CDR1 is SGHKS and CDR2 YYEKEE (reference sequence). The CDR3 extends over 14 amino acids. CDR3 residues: CASSPEWTGYEQFF. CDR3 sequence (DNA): TGTGCCAGCAGCCCGGAGTGGACAGGGTATGAGCAGTTCTTC.

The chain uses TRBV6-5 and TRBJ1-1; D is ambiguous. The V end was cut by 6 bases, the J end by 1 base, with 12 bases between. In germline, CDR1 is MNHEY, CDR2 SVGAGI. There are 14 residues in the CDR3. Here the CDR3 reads CASRFRTENTEAFF. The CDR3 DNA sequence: TGTGCCAGCAGATTTCGGACGGAGAACACTGAAGCTTTCTTT.

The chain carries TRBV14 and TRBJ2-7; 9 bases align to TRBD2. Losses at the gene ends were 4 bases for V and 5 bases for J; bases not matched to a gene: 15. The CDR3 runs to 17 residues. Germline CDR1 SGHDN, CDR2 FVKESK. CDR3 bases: TGTGCCAGCAGCCTCTCCGGGACTAGCTTGTCCGTCCACGAGCAGTACTTC. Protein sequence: CASSLSGTSLSVHEQYF.

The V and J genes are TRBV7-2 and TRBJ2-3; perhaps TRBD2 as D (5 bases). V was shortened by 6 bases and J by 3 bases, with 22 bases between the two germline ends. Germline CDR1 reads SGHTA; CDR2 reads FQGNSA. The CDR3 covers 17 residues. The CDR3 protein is CASSPTLVGRETDTQYF. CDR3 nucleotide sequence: TGTGCCAGCAGTCCTACTCTGGTAGGAAGGGAGACAGATACGCAGTATTTT.

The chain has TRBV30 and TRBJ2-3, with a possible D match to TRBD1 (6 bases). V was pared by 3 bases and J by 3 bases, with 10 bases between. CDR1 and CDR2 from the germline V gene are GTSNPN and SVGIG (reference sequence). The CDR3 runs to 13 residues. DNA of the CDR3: TGTGCCTGGAGGGTAACAGGGACAGATACGCAGTATTTT. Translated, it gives CAWRVTGTDTQYF. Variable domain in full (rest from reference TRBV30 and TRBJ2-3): SQTIHQWPATLVQPVGSPLSLECTVEGTSNPNLYWYRQAAGRGLQLLFYSVGIGQISSEVPQNLSASRPQDRQFILSSKKLLLSDSGFYLCAWRVTGTDTQYFGPGTRLTVL.

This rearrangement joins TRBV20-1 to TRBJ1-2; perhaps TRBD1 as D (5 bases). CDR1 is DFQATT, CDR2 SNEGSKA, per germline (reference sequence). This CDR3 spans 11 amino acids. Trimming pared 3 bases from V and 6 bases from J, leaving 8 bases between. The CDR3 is CSARTEDGYTF. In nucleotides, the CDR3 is TGCAGTGCTAGGACAGAGGATGGCTACACCTTC.

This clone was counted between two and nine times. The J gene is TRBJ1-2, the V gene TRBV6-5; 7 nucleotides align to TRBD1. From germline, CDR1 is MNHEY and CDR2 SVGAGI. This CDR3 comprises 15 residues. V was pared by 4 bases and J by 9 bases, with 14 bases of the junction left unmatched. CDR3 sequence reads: CASSFTGQADRSYTF. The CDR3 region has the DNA TGTGCCAGCAGTTTTACCGGACAGGCGGATAGGAGCTACACCTTC.

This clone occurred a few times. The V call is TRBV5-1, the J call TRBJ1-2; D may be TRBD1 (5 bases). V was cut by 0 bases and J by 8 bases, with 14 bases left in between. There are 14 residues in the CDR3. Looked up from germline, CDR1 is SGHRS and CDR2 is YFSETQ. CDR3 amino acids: CASSLEAQGQGYTF. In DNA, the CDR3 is TGCGCCAGCAGCTTGGAGGCCCAGGGTCAAGGCTACACCTTC.

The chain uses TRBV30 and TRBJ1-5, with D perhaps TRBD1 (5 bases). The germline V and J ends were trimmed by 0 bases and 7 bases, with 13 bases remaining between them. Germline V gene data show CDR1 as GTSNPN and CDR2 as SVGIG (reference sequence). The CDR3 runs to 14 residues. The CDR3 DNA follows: TGTGCCTGGAGTGTACTTGGGGGATTCCAGCCCCAGCATTTT. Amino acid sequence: CAWSVLGGFQPQHF.

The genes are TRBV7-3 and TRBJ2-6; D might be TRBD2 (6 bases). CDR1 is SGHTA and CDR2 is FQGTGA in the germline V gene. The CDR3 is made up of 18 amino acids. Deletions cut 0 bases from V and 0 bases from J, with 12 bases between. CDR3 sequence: CASSLTPGETSGANVLTF. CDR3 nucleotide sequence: TGTGCCAGCAGCTTAACCCCGGGGGAAACCTCTGGGGCCAACGTCCTGACTTTC.

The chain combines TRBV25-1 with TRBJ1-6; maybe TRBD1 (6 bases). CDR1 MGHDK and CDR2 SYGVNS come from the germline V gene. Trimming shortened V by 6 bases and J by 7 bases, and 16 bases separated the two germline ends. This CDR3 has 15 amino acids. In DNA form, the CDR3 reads TGTGCCAGCAGCAACCAGGGGCTCGGCAATTCACCCCTCCACTTT. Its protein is CASSNQGLGNSPLHF.

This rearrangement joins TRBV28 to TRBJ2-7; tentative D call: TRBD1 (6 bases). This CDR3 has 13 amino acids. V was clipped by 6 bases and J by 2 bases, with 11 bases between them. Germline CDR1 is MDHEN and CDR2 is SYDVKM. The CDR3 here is CASSTTGTYEQYF. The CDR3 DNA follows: TGTGCCAGCAGCACCACAGGGACCTACGAGCAGTACTTC.

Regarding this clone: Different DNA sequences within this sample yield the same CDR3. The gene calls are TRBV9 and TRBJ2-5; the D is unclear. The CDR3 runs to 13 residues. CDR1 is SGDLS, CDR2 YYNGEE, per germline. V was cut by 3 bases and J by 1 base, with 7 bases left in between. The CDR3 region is CASSAGSQETQYF. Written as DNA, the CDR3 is TGTGCCAGCAGCGCGGGTTCCCAAGAGACCCAGTACTTC.

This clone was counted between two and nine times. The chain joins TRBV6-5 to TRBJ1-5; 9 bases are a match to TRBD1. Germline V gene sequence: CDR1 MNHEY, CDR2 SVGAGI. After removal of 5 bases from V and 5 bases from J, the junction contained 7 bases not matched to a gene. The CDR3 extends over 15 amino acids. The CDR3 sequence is CASSTRRQGDQPQHF. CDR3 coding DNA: TGTGCCAGCAGTACACGACGACAGGGGGATCAGCCCCAGCATTTT.

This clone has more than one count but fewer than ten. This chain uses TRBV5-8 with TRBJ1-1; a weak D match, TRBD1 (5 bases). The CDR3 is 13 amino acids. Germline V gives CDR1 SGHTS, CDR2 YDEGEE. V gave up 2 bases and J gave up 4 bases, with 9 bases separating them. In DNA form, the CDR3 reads TGTGCCAGCAGCTTCGACAGTATCACTGAAGCTTTCTTT. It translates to CASSFDSITEAFF.

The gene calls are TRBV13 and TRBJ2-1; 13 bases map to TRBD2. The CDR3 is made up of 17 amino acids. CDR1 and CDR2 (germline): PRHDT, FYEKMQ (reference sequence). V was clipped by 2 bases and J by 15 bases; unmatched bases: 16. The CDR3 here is CASSLYLRTSGSRSLFF. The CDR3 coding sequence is TGTGCCAGCAGCTTATATTTGCGGACTAGCGGGAGTAGGTCCCTGTTCTTC. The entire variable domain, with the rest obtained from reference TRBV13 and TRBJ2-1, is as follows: AAGVIQSPRHLIKEKRETATLKCYPIPRHDTVYWYQQGPGQDPQFLISFYEKMQSDKGSIPDRFSAQQFSDYHSELNMSSLELGDSALYFCASSLYLRTSGSRSLFFGPGTRLTVL.

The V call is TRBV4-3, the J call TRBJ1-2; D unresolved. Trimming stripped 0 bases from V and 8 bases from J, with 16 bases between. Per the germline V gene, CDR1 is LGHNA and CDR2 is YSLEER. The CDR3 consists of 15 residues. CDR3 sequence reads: CASSQDLSGTHGYTF. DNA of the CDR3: TGCGCCAGCAGCCAAGATCTATCGGGAACTCACGGCTACACCTTC.

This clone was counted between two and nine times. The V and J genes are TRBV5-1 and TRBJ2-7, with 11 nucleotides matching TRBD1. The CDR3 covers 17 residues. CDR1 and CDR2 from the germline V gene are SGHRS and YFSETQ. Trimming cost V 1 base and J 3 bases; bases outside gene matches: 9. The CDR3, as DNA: TGCGCCAGCAGCTTGCGGACAGGGGGCTTTGTTGTCTACGAGCAGTACTTC. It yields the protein CASSLRTGGFVVYEQYF. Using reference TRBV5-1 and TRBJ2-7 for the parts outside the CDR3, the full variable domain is KAGVTQTPRYLIKTRGQQVTLSCSPISGHRSVSWYQQTPGQGLQFLFEYFSETQRNKGNFPGRFSGRQFSNSRSEMNVSTLELGDSALYLCASSLRTGGFVVYEQYFGPGTRLTVT.